Listed here is a single T cell receptor (beta chain). It was with a sample-barcoded 5' primer and a J-beta primer mix that a second PCR of about 6 to 12 cycles was run. CDR3-containing paired-end reads numbering at least 2.5 million came from each sample. TCRdb analysed the 5' RACE reads with MiXCR anew, one entry per CDR3 protein. The table has around 800,000 distinct CDR3 sequences, about half seen once. The sample originates from a study of blood T cells in healthy people across ages. V dropped 6 bases and J dropped 7; count of bases not matched to a gene: 9. The V gene's germline CDR1 is LNHDA and CDR2 SQIVND (reference sequence). The CDR3 has 14 amino acids.

The sequence was obtained from a man older than 75 in good health. The sequencing input was blood. The chain couples TRBV19 to TRBJ1-5; TRBD1 matches at 7 bases. The CDR3, as DNA: TGTGCCAGTAGCCGGGACAGCACGAGCCAGCCCCAGCATTTT. It specifies CASSRDSTSQPQHF.